The entry that follows covers one T cell receptor (beta chain) sequence. Its antigen is as yet unknown. Per germline, CDR1 LNHDA and CDR2 SQIVND (reference sequence). The CDR3 covers 14 residues. J was trimmed by 7 bases and V by 2 bases; bases with no gene match: 6. This sample stems from a study of OX40 agonist ivuxolimab in advanced cancers. Study-wide context: The dose-escalation group included hepatocellular carcinoma, melanoma, renal cell carcinoma and head and neck cancer. General study points: At doses 0.1 to 3.0 mg/kg, CD4+ and CD8+ clones expanded.

TCRdb keeps only in-frame clones here, not all; method: immunoSEQ multiplex PCR. The table has 20,000 to 25,000 clones, roughly 80% seen once. Sequencing used CD4+ or CD8+ T cells sorted from blood, obtained in a trial of the OX40 agonist ivuxolimab. The gene calls are TRBV19 and TRBJ2-5; the match to TRBD2 covers 8 bases. The receptor comes from an adult with an advanced solid tumor such as melanoma, head and neck, liver or kidney cancer. CDR3 sequence reads: CASSIKGRGGTQYF. CDR3 sequence (DNA): TGTGCCAGTAGTATAAAGGGCCGGGGGGGGACCCAGTACTTC.